The rows below give T cell receptor beta chains drawn from one sample of a study of cytomegalovirus exposure and HLA in healthy donors. Using immunoSEQ multiplex PCR, the repertoire was profiled, and TCRdb retains in-frame clones only, with some absent. The sample contains around 200,000 clones, around 80% of which appear only once. Specimen: PBMCs. These receptors came from a woman aged 25 to 39 in good health and CMV-seronegative. The conserved cysteine and the conserved F or W are not part of the CDR3 here.

TRBV6-1,TRBJ1-6,ASVSGTTYNSPLH
TRBV12-5,TRBJ1-5,ASVPGERNQPQH
TRBV28,TRBJ1-2,ASSQPAGYT
TRBV5-1,TRBJ1-2,ASSLESGYGYT
TRBV18,TRBJ1-1,ASSPTGVDEAF
TRBV4-1,TRBJ1-5,ASSQKGQGLDQPQH
TRBV7-9,TRBJ2-3,ASSRGTGVTTDTQY
TRBV28,TRBJ2-1,ASSSSGGGYNEQF
TRBV7-8,TRBJ1-2,ASSLVDRGVYGYT
TRBV18,TRBJ2-1,ASSPGTSGNNEQF
TRBV28,TRBJ1-2,ASSLDRGAYGYT
TRBV4-1,TRBJ2-7,ASSQDPRDSPTYEQY
TRBV5-6,TRBJ1-1,ASSLNLGDLGAF
TRBV29-1,TRBJ2-7,SVWTSGLYEQY
TRBV15,TRBJ2-7,ATSRPGQGSYEQY
TRBV28,TRBJ2-4,ASSLNLGEQY
TRBV28,TRBJ2-2,ASSSGEGATGELF
TRBV29-1,TRBJ1-3,SGGGPSNTIY
TRBV30,TRBJ1-6,ACTGGVWSYNSPLH
TRBV30,TRBJ2-3,AWQQGLSTQY
TRBV10-1,TRBJ2-7,ASSESTGAYEQY
TRBV5-1,TRBJ2-3,ASSLGGQGTDTQY
TRBV4-1,TRBJ2-7,ASSQEFASRPFYEQY
TRBV5-1,TRBJ2-1,ASSTGLAGKNEQF
TRBV6-5,TRBJ2-3,ASSYSAGRTDTQY
TRBV30,TRBJ1-1,AWGQAENTEAF
TRBV10-1,TRBJ2-5,ASSAERGRSRETQY
TRBV30,TRBJ2-6,ACRQGSSGANVLT
TRBV10-1,TRBJ1-3,ASSESVGESSSGNTIY
TRBV7-8,TRBJ1-6,ASSLPQGSSLNSPLH
TRBV6-5,TRBJ2-1,ASSYSYGQYNEQF
TRBV6-4,TRBJ2-5,ASSDGSGGQETQY
TRBV7-6,TRBJ2-5,ASIETSGWGGTQY
TRBV25-1,TRBJ2-7,ASSKGQGAYEQY
TRBV7-8,TRBJ1-2,ASSLGPGNGYT
TRBV9,TRBJ1-2,ASSVGQGTANYGYT
TRBV2,TRBJ2-5,ASTLGGRNGAQY
TRBV5-1,TRBJ2-3,ASANRATDTQY